The present entry profiles one T cell receptor beta chain with its context. The CDR3 is made up of 14 amino acids. Trimming removed 2 bases from V and 2 bases from J, with 11 bases in between. Looked up from germline, CDR1 is SGHNT and CDR2 is YYREEE (reference sequence). The entry originates in a study of cytomegalovirus exposure and HLA in healthy donors. PCR was performed using 60 Vbeta and 13 Jbeta primers. Clones were read by immunoSEQ multiplex PCR, and TCRdb kept only the in-frame ones, dropping some. The data contain 140,000 to 150,000 clones, roughly three fifths of them seen just once; the ten biggest clones take up 5.5% to 7%.

This clonotype originated in a woman aged 60-70 years in good health and CMV-seronegative. J is TRBJ2-7 and V is TRBV5-4; D uncertain. Sequencing used PBMCs. The CDR3 here is CASSFESPPYEQYF. CDR3 sequence (DNA): TGTGCCAGCAGCTTTGAGAGTCCTCCCTACGAGCAGTACTTC.